These T cell receptor beta chains were read from a single sample in a study of T-cell memory formation after mild COVID-19. TCRdb processed the 5' RACE reads anew with MiXCR; each CDR3 protein has one entry. Of some 88,000 distinct CDR3 sequences listed, about 23% are singletons. Source material: PBMCs or a T cell subset sorted from them (not recorded which). These receptors were taken from a man between 18 and 29 years old who had mild COVID-19 (a few samples of this study predate the infection). Cell type and time point are not known. Both conserved end residues are part of each CDR3. A D gene is named only where the DNA matches it firmly. The listing skips clone size in some rows; elsewhere it reads once, few, many or a size class.

clone size	J gene	D gene	V gene	CDR3 DNA	CDR3 protein
few	TRBJ1-1	.	TRBV27	TGTGCCAGCAGTTCCCGACTGAACACTGAAGCTTTCTTT	CASSSRLNTEAFF
.	TRBJ2-3	.	TRBV27	TGTGCCAGCAGTGCCCCAGGGTGGGGCACAGATACGCAGTATTTT	CASSAPGWGTDTQYF
.	TRBJ2-1	TRBD1	TRBV19	TGTGCCAGTAGTCGGACAGGGGCGACCTACAATGAGCAGTTCTTC	CASSRTGATYNEQFF
.	TRBJ2-3	.	TRBV6-5	TGTGCCAGCAGTTACTCGAGGTTGTCCCTCGAGCCAGATACGCAGTATTTT	CASSYSRLSLEPDTQYF
few	TRBJ2-4	.	TRBV3-1	TGTGCCAGCAGCCAAGATGTAAGCCATGGGAAAAACATTCAGTACTTC	CASSQDVSHGKNIQYF
many	TRBJ2-2	.	TRBV13	TGTGCCAGCAGCCCCGGTGGGATGCCCGGGGAGCTGTTTTTT	CASSPGGMPGELFF
.	TRBJ1-3	.	TRBV7-9	TGTGCCAGCAGCTTAGCCTCGGGAAGGGCTGACACCATATATTTT	CASSLASGRADTIYF
few	TRBJ2-3	TRBD2	TRBV28	TGTGCCAGCAGTTTTATAGCGGGGGGGTCAGATACGCAGTATTTT	CASSFIAGGSDTQYF
once	TRBJ1-2	.	TRBV6-5	TGTGCCAGTCAGTCAGGGAATTGGCGCTACACCTTC	CASQSGNWRYTF
few	TRBJ1-4	.	TRBV4-3	TGCGCCAGCAGCCAAGATCCAGCGGACCCGAATGAAAAACTGTTTTTT	CASSQDPADPNEKLFF
few	TRBJ2-1	.	TRBV29-1	TGCAGCGGGAGACTAGTTCCGACGGGCGAGCAGTTCTTC	CSGRLVPTGEQFF
many	TRBJ1-1	.	TRBV3-1	TGTGCCAGCAGCCCTTTGGTTGGCACTGAAGCTTTCTTT	CASSPLVGTEAFF
few	TRBJ2-1	.	TRBV9	TGTGCCAGCAGCGTAGCGGCTTACAATGAGCAGTTCTTC	CASSVAAYNEQFF